A selection of T cell receptor beta chains follows, all from one sample in a study of blood T cell repertoires in COVID-19. TCRdb's table, derived via immunoSEQ multiplex PCR, lists solely in-frame clones and lacks some. The repertoire consists of some 220,000 clones, with 80% occurring once and the leading ten covering around 7.3%. Material: peripheral blood. These receptors all come from a woman in her 70s with acute or convalescent COVID-19. The CDR3 runs from the conserved cysteine through the conserved F or W. D genes are given only for firm matches. Expanded clones get a size class; other rows say once, few or many, or leave the size out.

clone size: -; J gene: TRBJ2-3; D gene: -; V gene: TRBV30; CDR3 protein: CAWNFLQGGGTQYF; CDR3 DNA: TGTGCCTGGAATTTTTTACAGGGTGGAGGTACGCAGTATTTT
clone size: once; J gene: TRBJ1-1; D gene: TRBD1; V gene: TRBV5-6; CDR3 protein: CASSLSPRTGNTEAFF; CDR3 DNA: TGTGCCAGCAGCTTGTCCCCCCGGACAGGGAACACTGAAGCTTTCTTT
clone size: -; J gene: TRBJ2-1; D gene: TRBD1; V gene: TRBV2; CDR3 protein: CASSAGQEYNEQFF; CDR3 DNA: TGTGCCAGCAGTGCTGGACAGGAGTACAATGAGCAGTTCTTC
clone size: -; J gene: TRBJ1-5; D gene: -; V gene: TRBV5-4; CDR3 protein: CASSLGGTQNQPQHF; CDR3 DNA: TGTGCCAGCAGCTTGGGGGGGACTCAGAATCAGCCCCAGCATTTT
clone size: -; J gene: TRBJ2-4; D gene: TRBD1; V gene: TRBV4-2; CDR3 protein: CASSQGQGFQNIQYF; CDR3 DNA: TGTGCCAGCAGCCAAGGACAGGGGTTCCAAAACATTCAGTACTTC
clone size: -; J gene: TRBJ2-1; D gene: TRBD2; V gene: TRBV3-1/TRBV3-2; CDR3 protein: CASSLSGGAGNEQFF; CDR3 DNA: TGTGCCAGCAGCCTAAGCGGGGGGGCCGGGAATGAGCAGTTCTTC
clone size: -; J gene: TRBJ1-5; D gene: -; V gene: TRBV14; CDR3 protein: CASSQGGGDQPQHF; CDR3 DNA: TGTGCCAGCAGCCAAGGGGGCGGAGATCAGCCCCAGCATTTT
clone size: -; J gene: TRBJ2-3; D gene: -; V gene: TRBV6-6; CDR3 protein: CASSYSRLDTQYF; CDR3 DNA: TGTGCCAGCAGTTACTCGAGGTTAGATACGCAGTATTTT
clone size: -; J gene: TRBJ2-3; D gene: TRBD2; V gene: TRBV6-1; CDR3 protein: CASRTSAPPVF; CDR3 DNA: TGTGCCAGCAGGACTAGCGCGCCGCCGGTTTTT
clone size: -; J gene: TRBJ2-1; D gene: TRBD2; V gene: TRBV19; CDR3 protein: CASSILTSGGVQFF; CDR3 DNA: TGTGCCAGTAGTATACTGACTAGCGGGGGGGTGCAGTTCTTC
clone size: -; J gene: TRBJ1-1; D gene: TRBD1; V gene: TRBV9; CDR3 protein: CASSGRPGQGERTEAFF; CDR3 DNA: TGTGCCAGCAGCGGACGACCGGGACAGGGGGAAAGGACTGAAGCTTTCTTT
clone size: -; J gene: TRBJ2-5; D gene: TRBD1; V gene: TRBV28; CDR3 protein: CASSLYVTGGLETQYF; CDR3 DNA: TGTGCCAGCAGTTTATATGTCACAGGGGGTTTAGAGACCCAGTACTTC
clone size: once; J gene: TRBJ1-2; D gene: TRBD1; V gene: TRBV25-1; CDR3 protein: CASSEGQGINYGYTF; CDR3 DNA: TGTGCCAGCAGTGAAGGACAGGGAATTAACTATGGCTACACCTTC
clone size: few; J gene: TRBJ1-1; D gene: -; V gene: TRBV7-2; CDR3 protein: CASSSQAAGNTEAFF; CDR3 DNA: TGTGCCAGCAGCTCCCAAGCGGCGGGGAACACTGAAGCTTTCTTT
clone size: -; J gene: TRBJ1-2; D gene: -; V gene: TRBV6-4; CDR3 protein: CASSETPGRAGYTF; CDR3 DNA: TGTGCCAGCAGTGAGACCCCAGGGAGGGCTGGCTACACCTTC
clone size: -; J gene: TRBJ1-5; D gene: TRBD1; V gene: TRBV7-6; CDR3 protein: CASSPNPGQGEKPQHF; CDR3 DNA: TGTGCCAGCAGCCCAAACCCGGGACAGGGGGAGAAGCCCCAGCATTTT
clone size: once; J gene: TRBJ1-2; D gene: -; V gene: TRBV2; CDR3 protein: CASSEGQEYGYTF; CDR3 DNA: TGTGCCAGCAGTGAAGGACAGGAGTATGGCTACACCTTC
clone size: once; J gene: TRBJ1-1; D gene: TRBD1; V gene: TRBV5-4; CDR3 protein: CASSLYRGPNTEAFF; CDR3 DNA: TGTGCCAGCAGCTTGTACAGGGGGCCGAACACTGAAGCTTTCTTT
clone size: -; J gene: TRBJ1-4; D gene: TRBD1; V gene: TRBV5-5; CDR3 protein: CASSVTGKVEKLFF; CDR3 DNA: TGTGCCAGCAGCGTGACAGGGAAGGTTGAAAAACTGTTTTTT
clone size: few; J gene: TRBJ2-2; D gene: TRBD1; V gene: TRBV24-1; CDR3 protein: CATSSEGARDTGELFF; CDR3 DNA: TGTGCCACCAGCTCCGAGGGGGCGCGGGACACCGGGGAGCTGTTTTTT
clone size: -; J gene: TRBJ1-1; D gene: -; V gene: TRBV6-5; CDR3 protein: CASKAGLNTEAFF; CDR3 DNA: TGTGCCAGCAAGGCCGGGTTGAACACTGAAGCTTTCTTT
clone size: -; J gene: TRBJ2-1; D gene: TRBD1; V gene: TRBV11-2; CDR3 protein: CASSQDRVYEQFF; CDR3 DNA: TGTGCCAGCAGCCAAGACAGGGTCTATGAGCAGTTCTTC
clone size: -; J gene: TRBJ2-5; D gene: TRBD1; V gene: TRBV7-3; CDR3 protein: CASSPGQGETQYF; CDR3 DNA: TGTGCCAGCAGCCCTGGACAGGGGGAGACCCAGTACTTC
clone size: few; J gene: TRBJ2-7; D gene: -; V gene: TRBV3-1/TRBV3-2; CDR3 protein: CASSQGRQPHYEQYF; CDR3 DNA: TGTGCCAGCAGCCAGGGCAGACAGCCCCATTACGAGCAGTACTTC
clone size: few; J gene: TRBJ1-2; D gene: TRBD1; V gene: TRBV7-9; CDR3 protein: CASSLVGQGSGYTF; CDR3 DNA: TGTGCCAGCAGCTTAGTGGGACAGGGGTCTGGCTACACCTTC
clone size: -; J gene: TRBJ1-5; D gene: -; V gene: TRBV2; CDR3 protein: CASSRGSNQPQHF; CDR3 DNA: TGTGCCAGCAGTAGGGGTAGCAATCAGCCCCAGCATTTT
clone size: -; J gene: TRBJ2-7; D gene: -; V gene: TRBV7-9; CDR3 protein: CASSLAETDKYF; CDR3 DNA: TGTGCCAGCAGCTTAGCGGAGACAGATAAATACTTC
clone size: -; J gene: TRBJ2-2; D gene: -; V gene: TRBV7-7; CDR3 protein: CASSLDQSGGELFF; CDR3 DNA: TGTGCCAGCAGCTTAGATCAATCCGGCGGGGAGCTGTTTTTT
clone size: few; J gene: TRBJ2-7; D gene: -; V gene: TRBV10-3; CDR3 protein: CAISGSSTSSYEQYF; CDR3 DNA: TGTGCCATCAGTGGTAGTAGCACTAGCTCCTACGAGCAGTACTTC
clone size: -; J gene: TRBJ2-7; D gene: -; V gene: TRBV7-2; CDR3 protein: CASSLIEGYEQYF; CDR3 DNA: TGTGCCAGCAGCTTAATAGAGGGATACGAGCAGTACTTC
clone size: -; J gene: TRBJ2-5; D gene: TRBD2; V gene: TRBV20-1; CDR3 protein: CSASSLAGDRGTQYF; CDR3 DNA: TGCAGTGCTAGTTCCCTAGCGGGGGACCGAGGGACCCAGTACTTC
clone size: medium-sized; J gene: TRBJ2-3; D gene: TRBD2; V gene: TRBV5-5; CDR3 protein: CASSYLGRGGTDTQYF; CDR3 DNA: TGTGCCAGCAGCTATCTAGGGCGGGGGGGCACAGATACGCAGTATTTT
clone size: -; J gene: TRBJ2-5; D gene: -; V gene: TRBV29-1; CDR3 protein: CSVVNSGGTQYF; CDR3 DNA: TGCAGCGTTGTAAACAGCGGAGGGACCCAGTACTTC
clone size: -; J gene: TRBJ2-2; D gene: -; V gene: TRBV2; CDR3 protein: CASSDSEVPGELFF; CDR3 DNA: TGTGCCAGCAGTGATTCCGAGGTTCCCGGGGAGCTGTTTTTT
clone size: -; J gene: TRBJ1-1; D gene: -; V gene: TRBV18; CDR3 protein: CASSGLSDILNTEAFF; CDR3 DNA: TGTGCCAGCTCAGGTCTATCGGACATTTTGAACACTGAAGCTTTCTTT
clone size: few; J gene: TRBJ1-5; D gene: TRBD1; V gene: TRBV15; CDR3 protein: CATSRPDRDRQPQHF; CDR3 DNA: TGTGCCACCAGCAGACCTGACAGGGATCGTCAGCCCCAGCATTTT
clone size: -; J gene: TRBJ2-2; D gene: -; V gene: TRBV7-2; CDR3 protein: CASSSPLGGNTGELFF; CDR3 DNA: TGTGCCAGCAGCTCCCCCTTAGGGGGGAACACCGGGGAGCTGTTTTTT
clone size: -; J gene: TRBJ1-1; D gene: -; V gene: TRBV5-6; CDR3 protein: CASSLAQGRMNTEAFF; CDR3 DNA: TGTGCCAGCAGCTTGGCTCAGGGTCGGATGAACACTGAAGCTTTCTTT
clone size: -; J gene: TRBJ2-1; D gene: -; V gene: TRBV24-1; CDR3 protein: CATSDSPLYEQFF; CDR3 DNA: TGTGCCACCAGTGATTCCCCCTTGTATGAGCAGTTCTTC
clone size: -; J gene: TRBJ2-1; D gene: -; V gene: TRBV6-2/TRBV6-3; CDR3 protein: CASRPGGTYNEQFF; CDR3 DNA: TGTGCCAGCCGCCCTGGGGGGACTTACAATGAGCAGTTCTTC
clone size: few; J gene: TRBJ1-3; D gene: -; V gene: TRBV30; CDR3 protein: CAWSFRSSGNTIYF; CDR3 DNA: TGTGCCTGGAGTTTCCGGAGCTCTGGAAACACCATATATTTT
clone size: -; J gene: TRBJ1-1; D gene: -; V gene: TRBV7-3; CDR3 protein: CASRSLGRLNTEAFF; CDR3 DNA: TGTGCCAGCAGGAGTTTGGGCCGCCTGAACACTGAAGCTTTCTTT
clone size: -; J gene: TRBJ2-5; D gene: -; V gene: TRBV12-3/TRBV12-4; CDR3 protein: CASRRTFLETQYF; CDR3 DNA: TGTGCCAGCAGAAGGACTTTCCTGGAGACCCAGTACTTC
clone size: -; J gene: TRBJ1-2; D gene: -; V gene: TRBV28; CDR3 protein: CASTHRVPQTSGYTF; CDR3 DNA: TGTGCCAGCACCCACAGGGTTCCCCAGACCTCTGGCTACACCTTC
clone size: -; J gene: TRBJ2-2; D gene: -; V gene: TRBV7-6; CDR3 protein: CASSSNVRENTGELFF; CDR3 DNA: TGTGCCAGCAGCTCGAACGTCCGGGAGAACACCGGGGAGCTGTTTTTT
clone size: -; J gene: TRBJ2-7; D gene: TRBD2; V gene: TRBV27; CDR3 protein: CASSTRIAGSREQYF; CDR3 DNA: TGTGCCAGCAGTACCCGGATAGCGGGGTCCCGCGAGCAGTACTTC
clone size: -; J gene: TRBJ2-1; D gene: TRBD2; V gene: TRBV7-2; CDR3 protein: CASSYSGVGEQFF; CDR3 DNA: TGTGCCAGCAGCTATAGCGGGGTCGGTGAGCAGTTCTTC
clone size: -; J gene: TRBJ1-1; D gene: -; V gene: TRBV11-2; CDR3 protein: CASRLGMNTEAFF; CDR3 DNA: TGTGCCAGCAGACTAGGGATGAACACTGAAGCTTTCTTT
clone size: -; J gene: TRBJ2-7; D gene: TRBD1; V gene: TRBV7-8; CDR3 protein: CASSGTVIHEQYF; CDR3 DNA: TGTGCCAGCAGCGGGACAGTCATCCACGAGCAGTACTTC
clone size: -; J gene: TRBJ2-2; D gene: TRBD1; V gene: TRBV11-1; CDR3 protein: CASSLAGTGLNTGELFF; CDR3 DNA: TGTGCCAGCAGCTTAGCTGGGACAGGGCTGAACACCGGGGAGCTGTTTTTT
clone size: -; J gene: TRBJ1-5; D gene: -; V gene: TRBV29-1; CDR3 protein: CSARTGSNQPQHF; CDR3 DNA: TGCAGCGCACGGACGGGGAGCAATCAGCCCCAGCATTTT
clone size: -; J gene: TRBJ2-1; D gene: -; V gene: TRBV10-2; CDR3 protein: CASRQALSYNEQFF; CDR3 DNA: TGCGCCAGCCGGCAGGCCCTCTCCTACAATGAGCAGTTCTTC
clone size: -; J gene: TRBJ2-5; D gene: -; V gene: TRBV10-3; CDR3 protein: CAISDREAETQYF; CDR3 DNA: TGTGCCATCAGTGACAGGGAGGCAGAGACCCAGTACTTC
clone size: -; J gene: TRBJ2-1; D gene: -; V gene: TRBV6-5; CDR3 protein: CASSYSGAVGNEQFF; CDR3 DNA: TGTGCCAGCAGTTACTCGGGGGCCGTGGGCAATGAGCAGTTCTTC
clone size: -; J gene: TRBJ2-5; D gene: TRBD1; V gene: TRBV5-1; CDR3 protein: CASSRTGMNQETQYF; CDR3 DNA: TGCGCCAGCAGCCGGACAGGGATGAACCAAGAGACCCAGTACTTC
clone size: -; J gene: TRBJ2-7; D gene: -; V gene: TRBV18; CDR3 protein: CASSPGTSYYEQYF; CDR3 DNA: TGTGCCAGCTCCCCCGGGACATCATACTACGAGCAGTACTTC
clone size: -; J gene: TRBJ2-3; D gene: TRBD2; V gene: TRBV5-1; CDR3 protein: CASKLAGGYVADTQYF; CDR3 DNA: TGCGCCAGCAAACTAGCGGGGGGGTACGTCGCGGATACGCAGTATTTT
clone size: -; J gene: TRBJ2-7; D gene: TRBD1; V gene: TRBV7-2; CDR3 protein: CASSLWNRGSYEQYF; CDR3 DNA: TGTGCCAGCAGCTTGTGGAACAGGGGCTCCTACGAGCAGTACTTC
clone size: -; J gene: TRBJ2-7; D gene: -; V gene: TRBV9; CDR3 protein: CASSPTSQTSYEQYF; CDR3 DNA: TGTGCCAGCAGCCCGACATCTCAAACTTCCTACGAGCAGTACTTC